Following are 14 T cell receptor beta chains from one sample sequenced in a study of post-analysis software for immune sequencing data. Broader study findings: Among roughly five TRBV segments more frequent in patients than controls were TRBV5-6, TRBV5-1 and TRBV20-1.

Unique molecular identifiers were carried by the TCR beta cDNA libraries. TCRdb recomputed calls from the PCR reads with MiXCR, one row per CDR3 protein. The sample yields about 540,000 distinct CDR3 sequences, around 34% seen once. These receptors have no identified antigens. Sample: blood. These receptors all come from a girl under 18 with multiple sclerosis.

The CDR3 spells CSASGTGTYEQYF. The CDR3 DNA reads as TGCAGTGCATCCGGGACAGGGACCTACGAGCAGTACTTC. This chain uses TRBV20-1 with TRBJ2-7; 9 bases map to TRBD1. V was clipped by 6 bases and J by 2 bases; unmatched bases: 5. Germline CDR1 DFQATT, CDR2 SNEGSKA (reference sequence). The CDR3 is 13 amino acids.

This chain uses TRBV15 with TRBJ2-1; a weak D match, TRBD2 (6 bases). Trimming removed 0 bases at V and 15 bases at J, with 12 bases between. Germline assignment: CDR1 LNHNV and CDR2 YYDKDF (reference sequence). The CDR3 covers 12 residues. The CDR3 DNA is TGTGCCACCAGCAGAGATTGGACTACTCGGTTCTTC. It is translated as CATSRDWTTRFF.

V is TRBV4-1 and J is TRBJ1-4; a possible D gene is TRBD1 (5 bases). The ends were cut back, 4 bases at V and 7 bases at J, with 16 bases in the middle. Looked up from germline, CDR1 is MGHRA and CDR2 is YSYEKL. CDR3 size: 15 residues. The CDR3 protein is CASSRSAGGGEKLFF. DNA of the CDR3: TGCGCCAGCAGCCGATCCGCGGGGGGAGGTGAAAAACTGTTTTTT.

The chain is built from TRBV20-1 and TRBJ2-5; possible D gene TRBD1, 5 bases. The germline gives CDR1 DFQATT, CDR2 SNEGSKA (reference sequence). V lost 6 bases and J 5 bases, leaving 16 bases between the germline ends. The CDR3 length is 13 residues. CDR3 sequence reads: CSAHHGQRETQYF. CDR3 nucleotide sequence: TGCAGTGCACATCACGGACAAAGGGAGACCCAGTACTTC.

The chain recombines TRBV20-1 with TRBJ2-7; 10 bases are shared with TRBD1. Unmatched junction bases numbered 6, after V lost 5 bases and J lost 2 bases. The V gene's germline CDR1 is DFQATT and CDR2 SNEGSKA (reference sequence). CDR3 length: 14 residues. The CDR3 here is CSARTGTGAYEQYF. The CDR3 DNA reads TGCAGTGCTCGGACCGGGACAGGGGCCTACGAGCAGTACTTC.

This clonotype was counted ten times or more. This chain connects TRBV7-2 to TRBJ2-1; D remains unclear. Trimming left V 1 base short and J 9 bases short, with 13 bases between. The CDR3 contains 14 residues. The germline gives CDR1 SGHTA, CDR2 FQGNSA. CDR3 protein: CASSLERISGEQFF. The CDR3 DNA is TGTGCCAGCAGCTTAGAACGTATTTCCGGTGAGCAGTTCTTC.

This clonotype occurred many times. The V call is TRBV7-2, the J call TRBJ2-1; D is perhaps TRBD2 (5 bases). The V end was cut by 5 bases, the J end by 3 bases, with 17 bases between. The CDR3 loop spans 16 amino acids. Germline V CDR1 and CDR2: SGHTA, FQGNSA. The CDR3 loop is CASSGVRGSYYNEQFF. CDR3 DNA sequence: TGTGCCAGCAGCGGAGTCAGAGGGAGTTACTACAATGAGCAGTTCTTC. The full variable domain, in which reference TRBV7-2 and TRBJ2-1 provide the parts outside the CDR3, is GAGVSQSPSNKVTEKGKDVELRCDPISGHTALYWYRQSLGQGLEFLIYFQGNSAPDKSGLPSDRFSAERTGGSVSTLTIQRTQQEDSAVYLCASSGVRGSYYNEQFFGPGTRLTVL.

There are a few counts of this clonotype. The chain joins TRBV2 to TRBJ2-5, with TRBD2 identical over 9 bases. The V gene's germline CDR1 is SNHLY and CDR2 FYNNEI. The ends lost 7 bases at V and 5 bases at J; junction bases unmatched: 5. The CDR3 sequence is 13 residues long. The CDR3 loop is CASNQRGVETQYF. The CDR3 bases are TGTGCCAGCAACCAGCGGGGGGTCGAGACCCAGTACTTC.

The V call is TRBV6-5, the J call TRBJ2-7, with D perhaps being TRBD1 or TRBD2 (5 bases each). Trimming pared 4 bases from V and 1 base from J, leaving 29 bases between. The germline V gene encodes CDR1 MNHEY and CDR2 SVGAGI. The CDR3 totals 20 residues. CDR3 DNA: TGTGCCAGCAGTTCGCCGGGACGTCCTACGACCTACGGGACGTCCTACGAGCAGTACTTC. As protein: CASSSPGRPTTYGTSYEQYF.

This clonotype showed up many times. The V gene is TRBV6-5, the J gene TRBJ2-5; 10 bases fit TRBD2. V dropped 0 bases and J dropped 5; count of bases not matched to a gene: 6. The V gene's germline CDR1 is MNHEY and CDR2 SVGAGI. CDR3 length equals 16 residues. The CDR3 nucleotides are TGTGCCAGCAGTTACTCGCTACTAGCGGGGATGGAGACCCAGTACTTC. Translation: CASSYSLLAGMETQYF.

The chain carries TRBV10-3 and TRBJ2-1; unclear D gene. In germline, CDR1 is ENHRY, CDR2 SYGVKD. The CDR3 is made up of 12 amino acids. Trimming pared 3 bases from V and 3 bases from J, leaving 3 bases between. The CDR3 loop is CAISDSYNEQFF. The CDR3 DNA reads as TGTGCCATCAGTGACAGCTACAATGAGCAGTTCTTC.

The table lists this clonotype with a few counts. J is TRBJ2-5 and V is TRBV6-1, with 8 positions matching TRBD2. Germline V gene data show CDR1 as MNHNS and CDR2 as SASEGT. The CDR3 runs to 16 residues. V lost 2 bases to trimming and J lost 0 bases; unmatched junction nucleotides: 5. CDR3 loop: CASSEFQRGYQETQYF. The CDR3, as DNA: TGTGCCAGCAGTGAATTCCAGCGGGGGTACCAAGAGACCCAGTACTTC.

Comments on this clonotype: Sequence at one end of the junction differs from germline and may be a read error. The genes are TRBV10-3 and TRBJ2-5; possibly TRBD1 or TRBD2 for D (5 bases each). Looked up from germline, CDR1 is ENHRY and CDR2 is SYGVKD. The CDR3 has 13 residues. As DNA, the CDR3 is TGTGCCATCAGTGACTCTGGGGGTGAGATCCAGTACTTC. Translating gives CAISDSGGEIQYF.

A few counts support this clonotype. The chain joins TRBV27 to TRBJ1-2; 7 bases map to TRBD1. V lost 7 bases to trimming and J lost 8 bases; unmatched junction nucleotides: 19. Germline CDR1 is MNHEY and CDR2 is SMNVEV (reference sequence). This CDR3 comprises 16 residues. CDR3 residues: CASKGQTGSLPRGYTF. CDR3 in DNA: TGTGCCAGCAAGGGGCAGACAGGGAGTCTACCCCGGGGCTACACCTTC.